This T cell receptor (beta chain) was observed in a study of T cells in Graves' hyperthyroidism and ophthalmopathy. General observations from the study: Model predictions of ophthalmopathy came a median about six months before onset.

Used for diagnoses were clinical symptoms, serum thyroxine and TRAb, thyroid ultrasound and orbital computed tomography. PBMCs were obtained from over 8.5 ml fresh peripheral blood. There were TCR beta CDR3 regions amplified from RNA transcripts. In the first-round RT-PCR of the TCR CDR3, the HTBI primer set was used. MiXCR was run by TCRdb on the multiplex PCR reads, yielding one entry per CDR3 protein. The repertoire holds roughly 180,000 distinct CDR3 sequences, 9.4% seen once, with roughly a fifth in the top ten. This clonotype was recorded many times. Its antigen is not identified. The TCR sequence derives from a woman between 18 and 29 years old with Graves' hyperthyroidism that later progressed to Graves' ophthalmopathy. Sequenced input: blood.

The CDR3 coding sequence is TGCAGTGTTCGGACAGGGGACACCGGGGAGCTGTTTTTT. It specifies CSVRTGDTGELFF. The V gene is TRBV20-1, the J gene TRBJ2-2; TRBD1 aligns across 9 bases. The CDR3 has 13 amino acids. Trimming removed 7 bases from V and 3 bases from J; junction bases left unmatched: 3. Germline CDR1 and CDR2: DFQATT and SNEGSKA (reference sequence).